The 21 T cell receptor beta chains presented below share a single source sample, sequenced in a study of identical twins. Each CDR3 protein gets one entry after TCRdb re-called the 5' RACE reads with MiXCR. The sample shows around 490,000 distinct CDR3 sequences, roughly an eighth of them seen only once. These data were also reused for a study on yellow fever vaccine responses in identical twins.

The specimen was CD4+ T cells sorted from blood. These receptors were obtained from a woman between 18 and 29 years old in good health.

The chain uses TRBV7-9 and TRBJ2-4; no reliable D call. The CDR3 length is 17 residues. Germline lookup yields CDR1 SEHNR and CDR2 FQNEAQ (reference sequence). The V end lost 3 bases, the J end lost 1 base, and 16 bases lay between the germline ends. This chain's CDR3 is CASSFKGGDLAKNIQYF. CDR3 bases: TGTGCCAGCAGCTTCAAAGGCGGAGATCTGGCCAAAAACATTCAGTACTTC.

This clonotype came up many times. This chain joins TRBV7-2 and TRBJ1-5, with D maybe TRBD1 (6 bases). Germline V gene data show CDR1 as SGHTA and CDR2 as FQGNSA. CDR3 length: 15 residues. Trimming cost V 5 bases and J 0 bases, with 11 bases left between them. Written as DNA, the CDR3 is TGTGCCAGCAGCCCGGACAGATATAGCAATCAGCCCCAGCATTTT. Amino acids: CASSPDRYSNQPQHF.

The V gene is TRBV5-5, the J gene TRBJ2-7; D unresolved. The CDR3 covers 14 residues. In germline, CDR1 is SGHKS, CDR2 YYEKEE (reference sequence). V lost 1 base, J lost 0 bases, and 8 bases lay in between. The CDR3 DNA reads TGTGCCAGCAGCTTGTTTCAACGCTCCTACGAGCAGTACTTC. Its protein is CASSLFQRSYEQYF.

This clonotype showed up just a few times. The rearrangement joins TRBV5-6 to TRBJ2-5; D is uncertain. The CDR3 extends over 14 amino acids. Germline CDR1 is SGHDT and CDR2 is YYEEEE. The V end was cut by 0 bases, the J end by 3 bases, with 9 bases between. The CDR3 DNA sequence: TGTGCCAGCAGCTTGGGCAGTTTTGAAGAGACCCAGTACTTC. Translation: CASSLGSFEETQYF.

The V call is TRBV20-1, the J call TRBJ2-1, with no clear D. The CDR3 sequence is 13 residues long. Trimming took off 6 bases at V and 4 bases at J, with 13 bases between the two ends. The germline V gene encodes CDR1 DFQATT and CDR2 SNEGSKA (reference sequence). The DNA for the CDR3 is TGCAGTGCCCCGTTGGTCCCGTACAATGAGCAGTTCTTC. This translates into CSAPLVPYNEQFF.

This clonotype was counted a few times. The rearrangement uses TRBV4-3 and TRBJ1-6, with 7 bases fitting TRBD1. Germline-derived CDR1 and CDR2 are LGHNA and YSLEER. This CDR3 comprises 16 residues. V was clipped by 0 bases and J by 5 bases; unmatched bases: 4. The chain's CDR3 is CASSQDGTAHNSPLHF. As DNA, the CDR3 is TGCGCCAGCAGCCAAGATGGGACAGCACATAATTCACCCCTCCACTTT.

The chain couples TRBV24-1 to TRBJ2-1; 14 positions agree with TRBD2. Germline V gene data show CDR1 as KGHDR and CDR2 as SFDVKD. V shed 4 bases, J shed 3 bases, and the junction held 13 bases outside the gene matches. This CDR3 is 20 amino acids long. The chain's CDR3 is CATSDRSRGLAGGDYNEQFF. The CDR3 DNA sequence: TGTGCCACCAGTGACCGATCCCGTGGACTAGCGGGGGGCGACTACAATGAGCAGTTCTTC.

J is TRBJ2-5 and V is TRBV6-1; D remains unclear. The CDR3 totals 12 residues. V was pared by 0 bases and J by 6 bases, with 5 bases between. The germline CDR1 and CDR2 sequences are MNHNS and SASEGT. For the CDR3, the DNA is TGTGCCAGCAGTGAAGCATCCCAGACCCAGTACTTC. It translates to CASSEASQTQYF.

The chain recombines TRBV6-2 or TRBV6-3 with TRBJ2-7; tentative D call: TRBD1 (5 bases). Germline CDR1 is MNHEY and CDR2 is SVGEGT. Trimming took 6 bases from V and 10 from J, leaving 13 bases between them. The CDR3 runs 11 residues. CDR3 in amino acids: CASSHGRGQYF. The CDR3 DNA follows: TGTGCCAGCAGCCACGGAAGGGGACAGTACTTC.

In this sample, this clonotype turned up a few times. This rearrangement joins TRBV11-2 to TRBJ1-1; D unclear. V gave up 5 bases and J gave up 3 bases, with 10 bases separating them. The germline V gene encodes CDR1 SGHAT and CDR2 FQNNGV. This CDR3 comprises 13 residues. CDR3 DNA: TGTGCCAGCAGCAATCGACCGGACACTGAAGCTTTCTTT. Its translation: CASSNRPDTEAFF.

V gene TRBV7-9 combines with J gene TRBJ2-2, with D hard to call. Germline V gives CDR1 SEHNR, CDR2 FQNEAQ (reference sequence). This CDR3 comprises 15 residues. Trimming cost V 1 base and J 2 bases, with 8 bases left between them. DNA of the CDR3: TGTGCCAGCAGCTTAGGTGCGGTTAACACCGGGGAGCTGTTTTTT. This encodes CASSLGAVNTGELFF.

This clonotype has ten or more counts. The V gene is TRBV25-1, the J gene TRBJ2-3, with D uncertain. This CDR3 is 12 amino acids long. In germline, CDR1 is MGHDK, CDR2 SYGVNS. The V end was cut by 2 bases, the J end by 1 base, with 1 base between. The CDR3 here is CASSEGTDTQYF. In DNA form, the CDR3 reads TGTGCCAGCAGTGAAGGCACAGATACGCAGTATTTT.

There are many counts of this clonotype. V gene TRBV5-1 combines with J gene TRBJ2-1, with 7 bases fitting TRBD2. Germline values: CDR1 SGHRS, CDR2 YFSETQ. CDR3 size: 16 residues. Trimming at V came to 0 bases and at J to 1 base, leaving 4 bases not matched to a gene. The CDR3 reads CASSLEGLTSYNEQFF. The DNA of the CDR3 is TGCGCCAGCAGCTTGGAGGGACTAACTTCCTACAATGAGCAGTTCTTC.

The DNA of the CDR3 is TGTGCCAGTAGTATGACCGGGACGTTGACTATGGATACGCAGTATTTT. Translating gives CASSMTGTLTMDTQYF. The V call is TRBV19, the J call TRBJ2-3; the D call may be TRBD1 or TRBD2 (5 bases each). CDR3 length: 16 residues. CDR1 and CDR2 from the germline V gene are LNHDA and SQIVND (reference sequence). V was clipped by 3 bases and J by 6 bases, with 19 bases between them. The variable domain in full, completed from reference TRBV19 and TRBJ2-3, reads DGGITQSPKYLFRKEGQNVTLSCEQNLNHDAMYWYRQDPGQGLRLIYYSQIVNDFQKGDIAEGYSVSREKKESFPLTVTSAQKNPTAFYLCASSMTGTLTMDTQYFGPGTRLTVL.

This clonotype was found a few times. The J gene is TRBJ2-1, the V gene TRBV19, with 7 bases aligning to TRBD2. The V gene end was trimmed by 8 bases and the J gene end by 2 bases; junction bases not matched to a gene: 3. This CDR3 has 13 residues. From germline, CDR1 is LNHDA and CDR2 SQIVND (reference sequence). The CDR3 DNA follows: TGTGCCAGTGCCGGGACTACCTACAATGAGCAGTTCTTC. Protein: CASAGTTYNEQFF.

This clonotype was detected a few times. The rearrangement uses TRBV20-1 and TRBJ2-7, with unresolved D. Germline CDR1 is DFQATT and CDR2 is SNEGSKA (reference sequence). The length of the CDR3 is 11 residues. Trimming took 6 bases from V and 4 from J, leaving 10 bases between them. Here the CDR3 DNA reads TGCAGTGCCACGGACGGATACGAGCAGTACTTC. Translating gives CSATDGYEQYF.

This rearrangement joins TRBV28 to TRBJ2-5, with no clear D. CDR3 size: 12 residues. The V gene's germline CDR1 is MDHEN and CDR2 SYDVKM. Trimming cost V 6 bases and J 4 bases, with 9 bases left between them. The CDR3, as DNA: TGTGCCAGCAGATTCTCCTCAGAGACCCAGTACTTC. Encoded protein: CASRFSSETQYF.

This sequence joins TRBV28 and TRBJ1-5, with D possibly matching TRBD1 (5 bases). Germline V gene data show CDR1 as MDHEN and CDR2 as SYDVKM. This CDR3 contains 12 residues. V was shortened by 7 bases and J by 5 bases, with 9 bases between the two germline ends. The CDR3 protein is CASTLTDQPQHF. In nucleotides, the CDR3 is TGTGCCAGCACCCTGACAGATCAGCCCCAGCATTTT. Full variable domain (remainder filled in from reference TRBV28 and TRBJ1-5): DVKVTQSSRYLVKRTGEKVFLECVQDMDHENMFWYRQDPGLGLRLIYFSYDVKMKEKGDIPEGYSVSREKKERFSLILESASTNQTSMYLCASTLTDQPQHFGDGTRLSIL.

V and J are TRBV27 and TRBJ2-3, with D perhaps TRBD1 or TRBD2 (7 bases each). V lost 4 bases to trimming and J lost 4 bases, with 12 bases between them. In germline, CDR1 is MNHEY, CDR2 SMNVEV (reference sequence). The CDR3 contains 14 residues. The CDR3 region is CASSWEGAADTQYF. DNA for the CDR3: TGTGCCAGCAGTTGGGAGGGGGCAGCAGATACGCAGTATTTT.

This clonotype was counted ten times or more. The rearrangement uses TRBV7-2 and TRBJ2-1, with D tentatively TRBD2 (6 bases). The germline gives CDR1 SGHTA, CDR2 FQGNSA. V shed 3 bases and J shed 3 bases, with 18 bases lying between them. The CDR3 runs to 17 residues. This CDR3 reads CASSFGSASENYNEQFF. The CDR3 bases are TGTGCCAGCAGCTTCGGATCGGCTAGCGAGAACTACAATGAGCAGTTCTTC. Together with reference TRBV7-2 and TRBJ2-1, the CDR3 gives the full variable domain: GAGVSQSPSNKVTEKGKDVELRCDPISGHTALYWYRQSLGQGLEFLIYFQGNSAPDKSGLPSDRFSAERTGGSVSTLTIQRTQQEDSAVYLCASSFGSASENYNEQFFGPGTRLTVL.

This clonotype was observed at least ten times. The chain uses TRBV7-8 and TRBJ1-4, with D perhaps TRBD1 (5 bases). Germline assignment: CDR1 SGHVS and CDR2 FQNEAQ. This CDR3 has 13 residues. Trimming left V 5 bases short and J 6 bases short, with 10 bases between. This chain's CDR3 is CASSRGGDEKLFF. CDR3 bases: TGTGCCAGCAGCCGGGGGGGAGATGAAAAACTGTTTTTT.